This T cell receptor (beta chain) originates from a study of cytomegalovirus exposure and HLA in healthy donors. General study results and limits: Sequencing probably produced one cluster of sequence variants that were highly shared. An assumption of roughly uniform sequencing depth across donors underlay the presence/absence analyses. In the analysis, some V segments, TRBV6-2 and TRBV6-3 included, were excluded as indistinguishable.

CDR1 and CDR2 from the germline V gene are KGHSH and LQKENI. The CDR3 runs to 14 residues. Trimming at V came to 4 bases and at J to 4 bases, leaving 5 bases not matched to a gene. It was with 60 Vbeta and 13 Jbeta primers that the PCR ran. The assay was immunoSEQ multiplex PCR, and TCRdb's table has in-frame clones only and misses some. The sample shows over 75,000 clones, and about 0.6% sits with its ten largest clones. A word on this clone: Its antigen is not known.

This chain links TRBV18 with TRBJ2-7, with 9 nucleotides matching TRBD1. The origin of this receptor is a man aged 45-60 years in good health and CMV-seronegative. What was sequenced was PBMCs. CDR3 protein: CASSHDRGGYEQYF. The CDR3 coding sequence is TGTGCCAGCTCACACGACAGGGGGGGATACGAGCAGTACTTC. Filled out from reference TRBV18 and TRBJ2-7, the complete variable domain reads NAGVMQNPRHLVRRRGQEARLRCSPMKGHSHVYWYRQLPEEGLKFMVYLQKENIIDESGMPKERFSAEFPKEGPSILRIQQVVRGDSAAYFCASSHDRGGYEQYFGPGTRLTVT.